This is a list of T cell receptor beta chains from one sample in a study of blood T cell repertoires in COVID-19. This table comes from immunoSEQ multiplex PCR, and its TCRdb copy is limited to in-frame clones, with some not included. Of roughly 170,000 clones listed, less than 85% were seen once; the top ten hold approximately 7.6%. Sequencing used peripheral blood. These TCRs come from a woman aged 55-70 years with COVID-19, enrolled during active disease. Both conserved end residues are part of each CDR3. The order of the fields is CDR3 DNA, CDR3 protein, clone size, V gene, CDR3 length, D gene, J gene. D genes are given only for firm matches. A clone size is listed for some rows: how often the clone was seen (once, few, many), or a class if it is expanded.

TGTGCCAGCAGCTTACTAAGCGGGGGGGCCTCAGTACAAGAGACCCAGTACTTC	CASSLLSGGASVQETQYF	NA	TRBV7-2	18	TRBD2	TRBJ2-5
TGCAGCGTTGCTCTAGACTCCTATAATTCACCCCTCCACTTT	CSVALDSYNSPLHF	once	TRBV29-1	14	NA	TRBJ1-6
TGTGCCAGCAGGGAGCGGGAGGGCCGGAACGAGCAGTACTTC	CASREREGRNEQYF	NA	TRBV2	14	TRBD2	TRBJ2-7
TGTGCCAGCAGTGAACATCAGGGGGCGACTTCACCCCTCCACTTT	CASSEHQGATSPLHF	once	TRBV2	15	TRBD1	TRBJ1-6
TGTGCCAGCAGTTACCGAACAGGGGCTGCAGATACGCAGTATTTT	CASSYRTGAADTQYF	once	TRBV6-6	15	TRBD1	TRBJ2-3
TGTGCCAGCTCGCCACAGGGGACAAATCAGCCCCAGCATTTT	CASSPQGTNQPQHF	NA	TRBV18	14	TRBD1	TRBJ1-5
TGTGCCAGCAGCCGCGGCGGAGGAGCAACTAATGAAAAACTGTTTTTT	CASSRGGGATNEKLFF	NA	TRBV9	16	NA	TRBJ1-4
TGTGCCAGCTCACCCGAACGAGGATCGGGACAGCTCTCGACCGGCTACACCTTC	CASSPERGSGQLSTGYTF	NA	TRBV18	18	TRBD1	TRBJ1-2
TGTGCCAGCAGGGGGCTAGCGCGAGAGACCCAGTACTTC	CASRGLARETQYF	NA	TRBV2	13	NA	TRBJ2-5
TGTGCCAGCAGCGTGTCCGGGTTCGGGGCCAACGTCCTGACTTTC	CASSVSGFGANVLTF	NA	TRBV9	15	NA	TRBJ2-6
TGTGCCAGCAGCTTGGGGGGTCACAGGGCAACCGGGGCCAACGTCCTGACTTTC	CASSLGGHRATGANVLTF	NA	TRBV5-4	18	NA	TRBJ2-6
TGTGCCAGCAGCGTATCATCCGGGAGGGCCATAGATGAGCAGTTCTTC	CASSVSSGRAIDEQFF	few	TRBV9	16	TRBD2	TRBJ2-1
TGCAGCGTGGAAACTAGCGGGAGCGACAATGAGCAGTTCTTC	CSVETSGSDNEQFF	NA	TRBV29-1	14	TRBD2	TRBJ2-1
TGTGCCACCAGCAGAGACTTGTCTAGCGGGGGAACTGGGGCCCAGTACTTC	CATSRDLSSGGTGAQYF	NA	TRBV15	17	TRBD2	TRBJ2-5
TGTGCCAGCAGCTATCGGACAGGGGGCATCGGGGAGCTGTTTTTT	CASSYRTGGIGELFF	NA	TRBV7-3	15	TRBD1	TRBJ2-2
TGTGCCAGCAGCCGGAGGGATTCACCCCTCCACTTT	CASSRRDSPLHF	NA	TRBV14	12	NA	TRBJ1-6
TGTGCCAGCAGCATGGGACAGCCCGGTAGGGCTTTCTTT	CASSMGQPGRAFF	NA	TRBV5-4	13	TRBD1	TRBJ1-1
TGTGCCAGCAGTTTAGGACAGGGGGCCGACACGCAGTATTTT	CASSLGQGADTQYF	NA	TRBV28	14	TRBD1	TRBJ2-3
TGTGCCAGCAGCACTAATCAGCCCCAGCATTTT	CASSTNQPQHF	NA	TRBV6-2/TRBV6-3	11	NA	TRBJ1-5
TGTGCCAGCAGCTTAATGGGGCAGAACACTGAAGCTTTCTTT	CASSLMGQNTEAFF	NA	TRBV7-9	14	NA	TRBJ1-1
TGCAGCGCCCGACAGGGAACGAACACCGGGGAGCTGTTTTTT	CSARQGTNTGELFF	NA	TRBV29-1	14	TRBD1	TRBJ2-2
TGTGCCAGCAGCCTCGGACAGGGGAGCTTTCAGGTAAACACTGAAGCTTTCTTT	CASSLGQGSFQVNTEAFF	NA	TRBV5-5	18	TRBD1	TRBJ1-1
TGTGCCTGGAGTACTTCAGGGTCTATCTCCTACGAGCAGTACTTC	CAWSTSGSISYEQYF	NA	TRBV30	15	NA	TRBJ2-7
TGTGCCAGCAGCTTCGGGGACAGGGGGGTGAACACTGAAGCTTTCTTT	CASSFGDRGVNTEAFF	NA	TRBV7-9	16	TRBD1	TRBJ1-1
TGTGCCAGTAGTAAGTTCGGGGGCTCTGGGGCCAACGTCCTGACTTTC	CASSKFGGSGANVLTF	NA	TRBV19	16	NA	TRBJ2-6
TGTGCCACGACTAGCGGGGGTCCGGAGGAGACCCAGTACTTC	CATTSGGPEETQYF	NA	TRBV10-3	14	TRBD2	TRBJ2-5
TGCGCCAGCAGCTCCTTCGGACTAGCGGGAGACCATGAGCAGTTCTTC	CASSSFGLAGDHEQFF	NA	TRBV4-1	16	TRBD2	TRBJ2-1
TGTGCCAGCAGTCAGCCGACTAGCGGGAGGCCGCAGTATTTT	CASSQPTSGRPQYF	NA	TRBV6-6	14	TRBD2	TRBJ2-3
TGTGCCAGCAGCAAAGGGGCAGCCGGCAATCAGCCCCAGCATTTT	CASSKGAAGNQPQHF	few	TRBV9	15	NA	TRBJ1-5
TGTGCCAGCAGCGACGGACTGTACCGAGCGAACACCGGGGAGCTGTTTTTT	CASSDGLYRANTGELFF	NA	TRBV13	17	NA	TRBJ2-2
TGTGCCAGCAGAGGGGGTGCCGAAAAACTGTTTTTT	CASRGGAEKLFF	NA	TRBV6-5	12	NA	TRBJ1-4
TGCGCCAGCAGCTTGATGGCAGTCAACACCGGGGAGCTGTTTTTT	CASSLMAVNTGELFF	NA	TRBV5-1	15	NA	TRBJ2-2
TGTGCCAGCAGCGTATTAGCAGATCGGTACAATGAGCAGTTCTTC	CASSVLADRYNEQFF	once	TRBV9	15	NA	TRBJ2-1
TGTGCCAGCAGTGTCAGGGTGTCGGAAAAACTGTTTTTT	CASSVRVSEKLFF	few	TRBV2	13	NA	TRBJ1-4
TGTGCCAGCAGTGTTGGGACTTCCACCTACGAGCAGTACTTC	CASSVGTSTYEQYF	NA	TRBV2	14	NA	TRBJ2-7
TGTGCCAGCAGCGTAGCATTGTCGGGAGGGGGGTCAGATACGCAGTATTTT	CASSVALSGGGSDTQYF	once	TRBV9	17	TRBD2	TRBJ2-3
TGTGCCAGCAGCTCCTCGGGACAACCTAATGAAAAACTGTTTTTT	CASSSSGQPNEKLFF	few	TRBV7-2	15	NA	TRBJ1-4
TGCGCCAGCAGCCAATCAGGGGCAACTCTTAGGGAACTGTTTTTT	CASSQSGATLRELFF	once	TRBV4-3	15	NA	TRBJ1-4
TGTGCCATCAGTGAGTCAGAGGACACCGGGGAGCTGTTTTTT	CAISESEDTGELFF	NA	TRBV10-3	14	NA	TRBJ2-2
TGTGCCAGCAGCGTAGAAGGAGGCACAGATACGCAGTATTTT	CASSVEGGTDTQYF	once	TRBV9	14	NA	TRBJ2-3
TGTGCCAGCAGCTCATTGACAGGGAAGGTTGAAAAACTGTTTTTT	CASSSLTGKVEKLFF	NA	TRBV7-9	15	TRBD1	TRBJ1-4
TGTGCCAGCAGCCAAGACCCGGGGGGACTAGCGGGGCTTGATACGCAGTATTTT	CASSQDPGGLAGLDTQYF	NA	TRBV3-1/TRBV3-2	18	TRBD2	TRBJ2-3
TGTGCCAGTAGTATATTACCCGGGACAGGGGGAGGAGTGAACACTGAAGCTTTCTTT	CASSILPGTGGGVNTEAFF	NA	TRBV19	19	TRBD1	TRBJ1-1
TGTGCCAGCAGCCTTGGGCAGAACACTGAAGCTTTCTTT	CASSLGQNTEAFF	few	TRBV11-3	13	NA	TRBJ1-1
TGCAGCGTTGAGGTTAGCGGGAGAAAGTACGAGCAGTACTTC	CSVEVSGRKYEQYF	once	TRBV29-1	14	TRBD2	TRBJ2-7
TGTGCCAGCAGTCGGACTCCTAATGAGCAGTTCTTC	CASSRTPNEQFF	few	TRBV7-2	12	NA	TRBJ2-1
TGTGCCAGCAGCTTGTTACTAGCGGGCACAGATACGCAGTATTTT	CASSLLLAGTDTQYF	NA	TRBV5-5	15	TRBD2	TRBJ2-3